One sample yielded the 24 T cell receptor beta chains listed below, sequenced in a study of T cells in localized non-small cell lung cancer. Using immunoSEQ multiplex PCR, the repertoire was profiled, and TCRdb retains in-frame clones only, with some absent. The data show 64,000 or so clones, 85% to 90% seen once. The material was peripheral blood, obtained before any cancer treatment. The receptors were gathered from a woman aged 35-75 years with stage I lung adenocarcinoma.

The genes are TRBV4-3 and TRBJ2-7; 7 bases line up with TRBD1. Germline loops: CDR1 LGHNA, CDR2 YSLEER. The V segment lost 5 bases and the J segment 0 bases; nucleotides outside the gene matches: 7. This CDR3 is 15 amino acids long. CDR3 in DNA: TGCGCCAGCAGCTTGGGACAGTCCTTCTCCTACGAGCAGTACTTC. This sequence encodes CASSLGQSFSYEQYF.

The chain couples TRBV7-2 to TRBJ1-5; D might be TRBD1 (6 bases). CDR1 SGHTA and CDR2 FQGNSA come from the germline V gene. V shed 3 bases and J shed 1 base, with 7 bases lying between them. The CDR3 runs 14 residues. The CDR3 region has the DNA TGTGCCAGCAGCTTCCAGGGGAGCAATCAGCCCCAGCATTTT. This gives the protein CASSFQGSNQPQHF. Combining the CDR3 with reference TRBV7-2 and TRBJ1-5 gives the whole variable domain GAGVSQSPSNKVTEKGKDVELRCDPISGHTALYWYRQSLGQGLEFLIYFQGNSAPDKSGLPSDRFSAERTGGSVSTLTIQRTQQEDSAVYLCASSFQGSNQPQHFGDGTRLSIL.

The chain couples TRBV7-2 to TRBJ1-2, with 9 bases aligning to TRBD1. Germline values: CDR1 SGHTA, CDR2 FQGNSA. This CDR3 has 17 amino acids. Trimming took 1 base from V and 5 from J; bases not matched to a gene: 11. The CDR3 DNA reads TGTGCCAGCAGCTTAGGTGGGACAGGGACCGCACTATATGGCTACACCTTC. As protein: CASSLGGTGTALYGYTF.

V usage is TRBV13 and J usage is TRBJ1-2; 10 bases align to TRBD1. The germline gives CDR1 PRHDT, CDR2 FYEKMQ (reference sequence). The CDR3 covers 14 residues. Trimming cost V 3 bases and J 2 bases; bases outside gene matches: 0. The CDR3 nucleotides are TGTGCCAGCAGCTTGACAGGGGGCAACTATGGCTACACCTTC. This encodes CASSLTGGNYGYTF.

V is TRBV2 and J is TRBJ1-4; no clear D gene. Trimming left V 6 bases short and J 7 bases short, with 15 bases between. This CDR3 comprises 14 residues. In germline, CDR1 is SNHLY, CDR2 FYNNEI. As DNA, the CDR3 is TGTGCCAGCAGCCCACGCCGGACCAGTGAAAAACTGTTTTTT. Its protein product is CASSPRRTSEKLFF.

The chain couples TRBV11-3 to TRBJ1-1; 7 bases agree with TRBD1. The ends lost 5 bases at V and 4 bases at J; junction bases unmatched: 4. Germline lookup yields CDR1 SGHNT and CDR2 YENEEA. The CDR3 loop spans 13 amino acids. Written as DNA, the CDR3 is TGTGCCAGCAGCGCCAGGGGGTCCACTGAAGCTTTCTTT. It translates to CASSARGSTEAFF.

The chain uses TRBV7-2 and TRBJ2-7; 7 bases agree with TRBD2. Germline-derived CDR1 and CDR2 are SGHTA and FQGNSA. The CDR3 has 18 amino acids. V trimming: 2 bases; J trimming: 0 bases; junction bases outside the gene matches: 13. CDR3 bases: TGTGCCAGCAGCTTAAAAATAAAAGGGAGCGGGAACTCCTACGAGCAGTACTTC. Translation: CASSLKIKGSGNSYEQYF.

The DNA of the CDR3 is TGCGCCAGCAGCAAAACGACAGGGGGCAATCAGCCCCAGCATTTT. Translating gives CASSKTTGGNQPQHF. This chain joins TRBV5-1 and TRBJ1-5; TRBD1 matches at 8 bases. Germline CDR1 reads SGHRS; CDR2 reads YFSETQ. The CDR3 is 15 amino acids. V shed 4 bases, J shed 2 bases, and the junction held 5 bases outside the gene matches. Complete variable domain (other parts from reference TRBV5-1 and TRBJ1-5): KAGVTQTPRYLIKTRGQQVTLSCSPISGHRSVSWYQQTPGQGLQFLFEYFSETQRNKGNFPGRFSGRQFSNSRSEMNVSTLELGDSALYLCASSKTTGGNQPQHFGDGTRLSIL.

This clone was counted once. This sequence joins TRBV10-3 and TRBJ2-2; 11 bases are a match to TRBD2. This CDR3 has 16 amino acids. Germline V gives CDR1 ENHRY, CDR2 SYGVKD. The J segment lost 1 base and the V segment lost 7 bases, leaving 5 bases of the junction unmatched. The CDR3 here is CAITGTSGQNTGELFF. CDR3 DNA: TGTGCCATCACCGGGACTAGCGGCCAGAACACCGGGGAGCTGTTTTTT.

The CDR3 region is CASSTGQYTEAFF. The CDR3 nucleotides read TGTGCCAGCAGCACTGGACAGTACACTGAAGCTTTCTTT. V and J are TRBV7-6 and TRBJ1-1; possible D gene TRBD1, 6 bases. The CDR3 covers 13 residues. V lost 5 bases, J lost 3 bases, and 10 bases lay in between. CDR1 is SGHVS and CDR2 is FNYEAQ in the germline V gene.

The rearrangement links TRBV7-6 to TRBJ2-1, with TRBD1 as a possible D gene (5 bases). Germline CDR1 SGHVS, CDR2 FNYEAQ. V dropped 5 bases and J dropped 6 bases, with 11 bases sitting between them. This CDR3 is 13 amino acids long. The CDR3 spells CASSQNQGNEQFF. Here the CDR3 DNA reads TGTGCCAGCAGCCAAAACCAGGGCAATGAGCAGTTCTTC.

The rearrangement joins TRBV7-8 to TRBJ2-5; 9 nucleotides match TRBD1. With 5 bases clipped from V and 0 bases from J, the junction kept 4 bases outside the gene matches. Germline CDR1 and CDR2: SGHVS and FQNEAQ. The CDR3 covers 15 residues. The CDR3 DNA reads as TGTGCCAGCAGCCTCGGACAGGGGTACCAAGAGACCCAGTACTTC. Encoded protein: CASSLGQGYQETQYF.

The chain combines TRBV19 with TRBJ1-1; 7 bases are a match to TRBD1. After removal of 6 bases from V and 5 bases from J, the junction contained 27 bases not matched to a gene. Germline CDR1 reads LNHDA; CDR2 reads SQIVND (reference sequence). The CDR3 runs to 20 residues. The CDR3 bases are TGTGCCAGTAGAATACTAGACTGGACAGGCGGTAGCTTAGCGGGGACTGAAGCTTTCTTT. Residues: CASRILDWTGGSLAGTEAFF.

The CDR3 DNA reads TGTGCCACCAGCGGGGGAGACCAGCCCCAGCATTTT. The encoded protein is CATSGGDQPQHF. The chain is built from TRBV15 and TRBJ1-5; TRBD1 is a possible D gene (5 bases). The CDR3 loop spans 12 amino acids. Looked up from germline, CDR1 is LNHNV and CDR2 is YYDKDF (reference sequence). Deletions cut 5 bases from V and 7 bases from J, with 9 bases between.

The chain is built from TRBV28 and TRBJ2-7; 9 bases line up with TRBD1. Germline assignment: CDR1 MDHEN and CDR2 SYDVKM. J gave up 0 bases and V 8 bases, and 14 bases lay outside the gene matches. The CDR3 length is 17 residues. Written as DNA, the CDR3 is TGTGCCAGCCCCCCCGCGAGGGGGACAGGGAACTCCTACGAGCAGTACTTC. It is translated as CASPPARGTGNSYEQYF.

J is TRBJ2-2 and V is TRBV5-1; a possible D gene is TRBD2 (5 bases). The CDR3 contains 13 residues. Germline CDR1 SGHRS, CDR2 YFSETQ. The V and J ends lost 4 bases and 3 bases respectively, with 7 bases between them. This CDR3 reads CASSVDYTGELFF. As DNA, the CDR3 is TGCGCCAGCAGCGTGGACTACACCGGGGAGCTGTTTTTT.

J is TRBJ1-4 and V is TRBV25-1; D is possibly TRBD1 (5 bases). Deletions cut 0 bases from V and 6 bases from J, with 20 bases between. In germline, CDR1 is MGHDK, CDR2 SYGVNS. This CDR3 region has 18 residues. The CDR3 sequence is CASSEYIPGTGGDEKLFF. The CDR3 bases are TGTGCCAGCAGTGAATATATCCCAGGAACGGGGGGAGATGAAAAACTGTTTTTT.

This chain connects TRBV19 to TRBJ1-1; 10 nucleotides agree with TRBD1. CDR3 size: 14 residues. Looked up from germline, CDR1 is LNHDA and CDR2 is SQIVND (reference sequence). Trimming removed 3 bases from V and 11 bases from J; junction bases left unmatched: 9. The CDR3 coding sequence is TGTGCCAGTAGTATCGTATCCGGGACAGGGGTTGCTTTCTTT. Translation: CASSIVSGTGVAFF. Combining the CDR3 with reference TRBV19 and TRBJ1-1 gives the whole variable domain DGGITQSPKYLFRKEGQNVTLSCEQNLNHDAMYWYRQDPGQGLRLIYYSQIVNDFQKGDIAEGYSVSREKKESFPLTVTSAQKNPTAFYLCASSIVSGTGVAFFGQGTRLTVV.

The CDR3 region is CASSQAEFVSSGNTIYF. CDR3 in DNA: TGCGCCAGCAGCCAAGCCGAATTTGTATCCTCTGGAAACACCATATATTTT. The chain combines TRBV4-1 with TRBJ1-3; D not certain. The CDR3 is 17 amino acids. Germline CDR1 is MGHRA and CDR2 is YSYEKL. V was cut by 1 base and J by 0 bases, with 13 bases left in between.

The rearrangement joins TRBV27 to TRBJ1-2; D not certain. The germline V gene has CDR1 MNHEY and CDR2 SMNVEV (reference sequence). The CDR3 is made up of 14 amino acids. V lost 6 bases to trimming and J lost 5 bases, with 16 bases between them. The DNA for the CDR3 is TGTGCCAGCAGGCCCCCCGCGGCGGCTTATGGCTACACCTTC. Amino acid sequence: CASRPPAAAYGYTF.

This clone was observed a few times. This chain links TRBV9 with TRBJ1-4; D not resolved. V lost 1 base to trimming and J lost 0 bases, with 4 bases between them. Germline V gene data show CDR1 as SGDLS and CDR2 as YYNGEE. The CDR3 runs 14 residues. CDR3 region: CASSVQATNEKLFF. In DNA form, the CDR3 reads TGTGCCAGCAGCGTACAAGCAACTAATGAAAAACTGTTTTTT.

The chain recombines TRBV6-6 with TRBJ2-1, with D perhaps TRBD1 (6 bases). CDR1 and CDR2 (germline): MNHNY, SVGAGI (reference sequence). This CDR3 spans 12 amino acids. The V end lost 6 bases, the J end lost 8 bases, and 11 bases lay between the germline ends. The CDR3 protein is CASRIQGDEQFF. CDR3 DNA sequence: TGTGCCAGCAGAATACAGGGAGATGAGCAGTTCTTC.

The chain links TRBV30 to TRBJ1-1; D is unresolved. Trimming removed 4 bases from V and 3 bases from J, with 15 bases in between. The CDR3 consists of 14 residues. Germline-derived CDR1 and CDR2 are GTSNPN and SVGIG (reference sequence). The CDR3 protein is CAWMGPGRDTEAFF. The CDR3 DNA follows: TGTGCCTGGATGGGCCCGGGTCGGGACACTGAAGCTTTCTTT.

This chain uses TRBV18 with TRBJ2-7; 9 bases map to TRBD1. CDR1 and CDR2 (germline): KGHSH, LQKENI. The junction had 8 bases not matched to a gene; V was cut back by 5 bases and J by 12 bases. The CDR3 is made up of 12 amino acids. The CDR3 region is CASSSRDRVMYF. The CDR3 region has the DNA TGTGCCAGCTCATCCCGGGACAGGGTTATGTACTTC.